Reported below is one TCR beta chain. The entry originates in a study of T cell changes during pregnancy in multiple sclerosis. The CDR3 is made up of 18 amino acids. The germline V gene encodes CDR1 SGHRS and CDR2 YFSETQ. Trimming removed 1 base from V and 4 bases from J; junction bases left unmatched: 12. TCRdb's table, derived via immunoSEQ multiplex PCR, lists solely in-frame clones and lacks some. Among roughly 100,000 clones listed, around 90% were seen once. The V gene is TRBV5-1, the J gene TRBJ2-4, with 9 bases aligning to TRBD2. The clonotype comes from a female donor with multiple sclerosis, enrolled in a pregnancy study. The material sequenced was peripheral blood, taken before pregnancy. The CDR3, as DNA: TGCGCCAGCAGCTTGTTCTGGGTAGCGGGGGCCGATAAAAACATTCAGTACTTC. Protein: CASSLFWVAGADKNIQYF.